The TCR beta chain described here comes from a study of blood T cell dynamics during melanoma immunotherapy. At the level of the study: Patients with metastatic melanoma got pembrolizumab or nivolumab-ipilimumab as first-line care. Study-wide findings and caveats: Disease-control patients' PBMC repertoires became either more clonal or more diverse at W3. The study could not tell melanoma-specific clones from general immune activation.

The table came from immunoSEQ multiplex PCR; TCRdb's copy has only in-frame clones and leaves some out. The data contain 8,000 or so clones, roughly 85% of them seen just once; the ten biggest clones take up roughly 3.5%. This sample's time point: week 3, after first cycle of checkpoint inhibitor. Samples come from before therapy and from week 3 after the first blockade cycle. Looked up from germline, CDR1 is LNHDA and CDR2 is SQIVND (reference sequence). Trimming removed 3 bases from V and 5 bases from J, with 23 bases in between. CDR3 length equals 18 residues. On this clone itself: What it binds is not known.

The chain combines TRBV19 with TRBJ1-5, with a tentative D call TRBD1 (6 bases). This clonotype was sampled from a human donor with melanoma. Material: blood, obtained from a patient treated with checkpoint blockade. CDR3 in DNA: TGTGCCAGTAGTATCATCCCCGTCACGACAGGACGATATCAGCCCCAGCATTTT. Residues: CASSIIPVTTGRYQPQHF.